Below, 19 T cell receptor beta chains from the same sample are listed, as sequenced in a study of T cells in Graves' hyperthyroidism and ophthalmopathy. There were TCR beta CDR3 regions amplified from RNA transcripts. During a first-round RT-PCR of the TCR CDR3, the HTBI primer set was used. Each CDR3 protein is one row after TCRdb ran MiXCR on the multiplex PCR reads. The data show about 570,000 distinct CDR3 sequences, roughly 46% seen once. Sequencing used peripheral blood or thyroid tissue (not recorded which). The receptors were gathered from an adult woman with Graves' disease, either hyperthyroidism or ophthalmopathy (not recorded which).

V usage is TRBV29-1 and J usage is TRBJ1-5; 7 positions agree with TRBD1. The V gene's germline CDR1 is SQVTM and CDR2 ANQGSEA. V lost 4 bases and J lost 5; bases outside the gene matches: 5. This CDR3 spans 13 amino acids. CDR3 protein: CSVAVDRDQPQHF. For the CDR3, the DNA is TGCAGCGTTGCGGTCGACAGGGATCAGCCCCAGCATTTT.

The chain's CDR3 is CARTSGDNQETQYF. As DNA, the CDR3 is TGTGCCAGGACTAGCGGGGATAACCAAGAGACCCAGTACTTC. The chain has TRBV10-3 and TRBJ2-5; TRBD2 aligns across 12 bases. CDR1 and CDR2 from the germline V gene are ENHRY and SYGVKD. With 10 bases clipped from V and 0 bases from J, the junction kept 3 bases outside the gene matches. CDR3 length: 14 amino acids.

The chain employs TRBV2 and TRBJ2-2; TRBD1 is a possible D gene (5 bases). CDR1 SNHLY and CDR2 FYNNEI come from the germline V gene. CDR3 length equals 16 residues. V lost 3 bases and J 0 bases, leaving 11 bases between the germline ends. The CDR3 coding sequence is TGTGCCAGCAGTGAGCGACAGCCGGCGAACACCGGGGAGCTGTTTTTT. Amino acid sequence: CASSERQPANTGELFF.

V usage is TRBV20-1 and J usage is TRBJ1-4, with no clear D. Trimming removed 3 bases at V and 9 bases at J, with 8 bases between. The CDR3 sequence is 11 residues long. Germline V gene data show CDR1 as DFQATT and CDR2 as SNEGSKA (reference sequence). CDR3 residues: CSASMGQKLFF. The CDR3 DNA reads TGCAGTGCTAGTATGGGTCAAAAACTGTTTTTT.

This clonotype occurred once. The V call is TRBV2, the J call TRBJ1-5; a weak D match, TRBD1 (6 bases). The V gene lost 7 bases and the J gene lost 0 bases, with 13 bases spanning the gap. In germline, CDR1 is SNHLY, CDR2 FYNNEI. The CDR3 consists of 15 residues. For the CDR3, the DNA is TGTGCCAGCACCCGGGACATTGCTAGCAATCAGCCCCAGCATTTT. Residues: CASTRDIASNQPQHF.

The sample holds a few counts of this clonotype. The chain carries TRBV6-1 and TRBJ1-4; D is uncertain. There are 14 residues in the CDR3. The V end lost 3 bases, the J end lost 7 bases, and 12 bases lay between the germline ends. Germline CDR1 is MNHNS and CDR2 is SASEGT. CDR3 sequence reads: CASSDRTWGEKLFF. In DNA form, the CDR3 reads TGTGCCAGCAGTGACCGAACGTGGGGTGAAAAACTGTTTTTT.

This clonotype came up many times. The genes are TRBV3-1 and TRBJ2-7; perhaps TRBD2 as D (5 bases). Germline-derived CDR1 and CDR2 are LGHDT and YNNKEL (reference sequence). This CDR3 contains 13 residues. V was trimmed by 1 base and J by 7 bases, leaving 11 bases between them. DNA for the CDR3: TGTGCCAGCAGCCAAGGAGGAGGCCTGGAGCAGTACTTC. Amino acid sequence: CASSQGGGLEQYF.

V usage is TRBV7-3 and J usage is TRBJ1-4; weak D call: TRBD1 (6 bases). The length of the CDR3 is 14 residues. The ends were cut back, 5 bases at V and 8 bases at J, with 15 bases in the middle. Germline loops: CDR1 SGHTA, CDR2 FQGTGA. This chain's CDR3 is CASSLSGGKEKLFF. The CDR3 DNA reads as TGTGCCAGCAGCCTAAGTGGGGGCAAGGAAAAACTGTTTTTT. Using reference TRBV7-3 and TRBJ1-4 for the parts outside the CDR3, the full variable domain is GAGVSQTPSNKVTEKGKYVELRCDPISGHTALYWYRQSLGQGPEFLIYFQGTGAADDSGLPNDRFFAVRPEGSVSTLKIQRTERGDSAVYLCASSLSGGKEKLFFGSGTQLSVL.

The rearrangement joins TRBV5-1 to TRBJ2-6; D gene ambiguous. The CDR3 spans 16 residues. CDR1 is SGHRS and CDR2 is YFSETQ in the germline V gene. V dropped 0 bases and J dropped 0 bases, with 7 bases sitting between them. CDR3 loop: CASSLDAASGANVLTF. CDR3 DNA: TGCGCCAGCAGCTTGGATGCGGCCTCTGGGGCCAACGTCCTGACTTTC. Supplemented by reference TRBV5-1 and TRBJ2-6, the full variable domain reads KAGVTQTPRYLIKTRGQQVTLSCSPISGHRSVSWYQQTPGQGLQFLFEYFSETQRNKGNFPGRFSGRQFSNSRSEMNVSTLELGDSALYLCASSLDAASGANVLTFGAGSRLTVL.

This clonotype was observed many times. The chain carries TRBV7-2 and TRBJ1-2; TRBD1 is a possible D gene (5 bases). The CDR3 is 13 amino acids. The V gene's germline CDR1 is SGHTA and CDR2 FQGNSA. V dropped 0 bases and J dropped 4 bases, with 6 bases sitting between them. The CDR3 loop is CASSLATVYGYTF. In DNA form, the CDR3 reads TGTGCCAGCAGCTTAGCGACAGTCTATGGCTACACCTTC.

This clonotype showed up just a few times. The genes are TRBV25-1 and TRBJ1-2; 8 nucleotides agree with TRBD1. Germline V gene data show CDR1 as MGHDK and CDR2 as SYGVNS. This CDR3 comprises 18 residues. V lost 4 bases, J lost 2 bases, and 15 bases stayed unmatched. CDR3: CASSGKGAGQGMNYGYTF. Written as DNA, the CDR3 is TGTGCCAGCAGTGGAAAGGGGGCCGGACAGGGAATGAACTATGGCTACACCTTC.

CDR3 sequence: CASSNGAGILNTEAFF. DNA for the CDR3: TGTGCCAGCAGTAATGGGGCAGGTATTTTGAACACTGAAGCTTTCTTT. The chain employs TRBV27 and TRBJ1-1; D might be TRBD1 (5 bases). This CDR3 region has 16 residues. V was trimmed by 5 bases and J by 0 bases, leaving 16 bases between them. Germline CDR1 MNHEY, CDR2 SMNVEV (reference sequence).

This clonotype appeared many times. This chain connects TRBV6-1 to TRBJ1-5; 11 positions agree with TRBD1. The junction had 3 bases not matched to a gene; V was cut back by 1 base and J by 7 bases. The CDR3 length is 15 residues. Germline assignment: CDR1 MNHNS and CDR2 SASEGT. The CDR3 coding sequence is TGTGCCAGCAGTGAAGAGGACAGGGGGCCACAGCCCCAGCATTTT. Translated: CASSEEDRGPQPQHF.

This sequence joins TRBV10-3 and TRBJ1-1; 7 bases fit TRBD1. Germline V CDR1 and CDR2: ENHRY, SYGVKD. The length of the CDR3 is 12 residues. The J segment lost 7 bases and the V segment lost 8 bases, leaving 7 bases of the junction unmatched. CDR3 sequence (DNA): TGTGCCATCTCGAGGGGGCGCAATGAAGCTTTCTTT. It encodes CAISRGRNEAFF.

The chain carries TRBV7-9 and TRBJ2-5, with D tentatively TRBD2 (5 bases). The germline V gene has CDR1 SEHNR and CDR2 FQNEAQ (reference sequence). V lost 1 base and J 1 base, leaving 19 bases between the germline ends. This CDR3 contains 18 residues. CDR3 in amino acids: CASSLVGVGELFQETQYF. The CDR3 coding sequence is TGTGCCAGCAGCTTAGTGGGAGTTGGGGAGCTGTTCCAAGAGACCCAGTACTTC.

This clonotype came up many times. This chain joins TRBV11-2 and TRBJ2-7; tentatively, D is TRBD2 (5 bases). Germline V lookup: CDR1 SGHAT, CDR2 FQNNGV. V dropped 2 bases and J dropped 6 bases, with 20 bases sitting between them. This CDR3 is 16 amino acids long. For the CDR3, the DNA is TGTGCCAGCAGCTTAATCGGGGAGCGGCGTGTCCCCGAGCAGTACTTC. It is translated as CASSLIGERRVPEQYF.

The genes are TRBV25-1 and TRBJ1-2, with a possible D match to TRBD1 (5 bases). The CDR3 runs to 16 residues. The germline V gene encodes CDR1 MGHDK and CDR2 SYGVNS. Trimming took off 7 bases at V and 0 bases at J, with 18 bases between the two ends. The CDR3 is CASTGAGSRANYGYTF. The CDR3 nucleotides read TGTGCCAGCACCGGGGCGGGGAGCAGGGCTAACTATGGCTACACCTTC.

This clonotype showed up many times. The chain recombines TRBV29-1 with TRBJ1-2; maybe TRBD1 (5 bases). The CDR3 extends over 14 amino acids. Deletions cut 4 bases from V and 5 bases from J, with 17 bases between. Per the germline V gene, CDR1 is SQVTM and CDR2 is ANQGSEA. The CDR3 bases are TGCAGCGTTGCCTCCCGATCGGGGGGTTATGGCTACACCTTC. This gives the protein CSVASRSGGYGYTF.

J is TRBJ2-5 and V is TRBV7-2, with 7 bases fitting TRBD2. After removal of 3 bases from V and 4 bases from J, the junction contained 8 bases not matched to a gene. CDR1 is SGHTA and CDR2 is FQGNSA in the germline V gene. The CDR3 has 15 amino acids. For the CDR3, the DNA is TGTGCCAGCAGCTTTTCGGCTGCGGGAGCAGAGACCCAGTACTTC. As protein: CASSFSAAGAETQYF.